This TCR beta chain originates from a study of shared clonotypes between healthy human individuals. Whole-study findings and limits: The naive CD4 repertoires of a handful of donors were compared, and approximately 5% of clonotypes were shared. Measured sharing among donors was expected to vary with sequencing depth. Rarefaction showed that sequencing of sorted subsets was incomplete (despite large depth).

Of note for this clone: Antigen: not known. Other nucleotide sequences from this sample produce the same CDR3.

Clones were read by immunoSEQ multiplex PCR, and TCRdb kept only the in-frame ones, dropping some. Counted here are 2 million to 3 million clones, roughly 93% occurring once; the ten biggest clones make up about 0.39%. V dropped 6 bases and J dropped 4; count of bases not matched to a gene: 4. This CDR3 is 14 amino acids long. Per germline, CDR1 MNHNS and CDR2 SASEGT. This chain connects TRBV6-1 to TRBJ1-3; 9 bases agree with TRBD1. Specimen: naive CD4+ T cells from PBMCs. Subset denoted: CD45RA+ positively selected. This receptor was obtained from a man in his late teens or twenties in good health. Some clones in this sample may be carry-over from other donors' samples. The CDR3 protein is CASRPGTGGNTIYF. The CDR3 nucleotides read TGTGCCAGCAGACCCGGGACAGGGGGAAACACCATATATTTT.